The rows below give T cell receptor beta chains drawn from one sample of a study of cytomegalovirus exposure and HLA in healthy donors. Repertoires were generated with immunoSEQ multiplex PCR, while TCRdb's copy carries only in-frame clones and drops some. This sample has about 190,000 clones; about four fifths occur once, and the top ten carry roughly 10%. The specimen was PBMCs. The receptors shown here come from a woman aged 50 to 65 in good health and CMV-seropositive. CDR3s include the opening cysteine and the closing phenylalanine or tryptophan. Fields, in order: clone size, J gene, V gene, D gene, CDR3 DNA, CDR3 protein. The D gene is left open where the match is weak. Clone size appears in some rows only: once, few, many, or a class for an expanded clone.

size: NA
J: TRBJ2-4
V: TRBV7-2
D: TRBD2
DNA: TGTGCCAGCAGTTATATTCAGATGGGGGGGGACCTCCGGGACATTCAGTACTTC
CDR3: CASSYIQMGGDLRDIQYF

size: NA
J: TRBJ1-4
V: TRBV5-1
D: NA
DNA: TGCGCCAGCAGCTACCGGTCCATGAATGAAAAACTGTTTTTT
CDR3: CASSYRSMNEKLFF

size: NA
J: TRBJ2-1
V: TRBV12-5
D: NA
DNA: TGTGCTAGTGGTTCCAGCTCCTACAATGAGCAGTTCTTC
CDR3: CASGSSSYNEQFF

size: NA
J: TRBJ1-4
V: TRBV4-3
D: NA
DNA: TGCGCCAGCAGCCAAGATCCGACAGTTATAAATGAAAAACTGTTTTTT
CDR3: CASSQDPTVINEKLFF

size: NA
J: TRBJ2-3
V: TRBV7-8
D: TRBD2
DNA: TGTGCCAGCAGCCCGACTAGCGGGGGCCACACAGATACGCAGTATTTT
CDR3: CASSPTSGGHTDTQYF

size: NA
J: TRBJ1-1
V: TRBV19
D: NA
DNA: TGTGCCAGTAGTATACCCACGACAGTCCTCCGTTACACTGAAGCTTTCTTT
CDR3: CASSIPTTVLRYTEAFF

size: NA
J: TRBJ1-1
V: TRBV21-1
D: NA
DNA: TGTGCCAGCAGCAATCGACAGGCAATGAACACTGAAGCTTTCTTT
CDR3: CASSNRQAMNTEAFF

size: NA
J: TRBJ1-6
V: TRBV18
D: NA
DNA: TGTGCCAGTATGACAGATAATAATTCACCCCTCCACTTT
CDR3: CASMTDNNSPLHF

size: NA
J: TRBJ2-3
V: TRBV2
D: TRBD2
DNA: TGTGCCAGCAGTGAAGGCCCCATGGGGGGGATAGATACGCAGTATTTT
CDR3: CASSEGPMGGIDTQYF

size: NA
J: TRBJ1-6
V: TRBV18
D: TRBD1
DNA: TGTGCCAGCTCACCCCAGACAGGGAGTGATTCACCCCTCCACTTT
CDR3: CASSPQTGSDSPLHF

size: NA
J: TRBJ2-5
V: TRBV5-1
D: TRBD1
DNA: TGCGCCAGCAGCTTGGGGGGACCGACAGGGGAGACCCAGTACTTC
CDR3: CASSLGGPTGETQYF

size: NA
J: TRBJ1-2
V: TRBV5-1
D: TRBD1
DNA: TGCGCCAGCAGACAGGGGGGGGAACTCTATGGCTACACCTTC
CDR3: CASRQGGELYGYTF

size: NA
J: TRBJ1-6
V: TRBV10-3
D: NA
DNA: TGTGCCATCAGGGAAAGGGGTAATTCACCCCTCCACTTT
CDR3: CAIRERGNSPLHF

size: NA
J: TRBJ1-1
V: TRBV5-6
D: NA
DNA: TGTGCCAGCAGCTGGGGGCCTGGCCCGCAAGCTGAAGCTTTCTTT
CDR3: CASSWGPGPQAEAFF

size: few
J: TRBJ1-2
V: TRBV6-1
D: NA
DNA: TGTGCCAGCAGTGAAGGGGCAGGCCGTAGGGGCTATGGCTACACCTTC
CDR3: CASSEGAGRRGYGYTF